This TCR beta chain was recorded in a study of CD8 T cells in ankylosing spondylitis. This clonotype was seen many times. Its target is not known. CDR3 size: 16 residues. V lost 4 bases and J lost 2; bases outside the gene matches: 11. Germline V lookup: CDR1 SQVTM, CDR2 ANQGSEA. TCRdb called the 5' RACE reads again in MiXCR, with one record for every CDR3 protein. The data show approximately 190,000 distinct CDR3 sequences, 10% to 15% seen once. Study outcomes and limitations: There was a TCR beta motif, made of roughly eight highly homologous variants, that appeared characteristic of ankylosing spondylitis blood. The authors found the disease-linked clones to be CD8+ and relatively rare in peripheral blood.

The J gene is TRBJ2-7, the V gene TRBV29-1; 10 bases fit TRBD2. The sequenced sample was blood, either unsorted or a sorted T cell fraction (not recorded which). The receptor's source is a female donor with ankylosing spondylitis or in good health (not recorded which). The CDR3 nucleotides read TGCAGCGTTGTTTGGGTTGGCACTAGCGGGGCCTACGAGCAGTACTTC. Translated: CSVVWVGTSGAYEQYF.